This T cell receptor beta chain was obtained from a study of blood T cells in healthy people across ages. For every donor, a draw yielded 7.5 to 10 milliliters of peripheral blood. This clonotype came up a few times. A second PCR of roughly 6 to 12 cycles used a sample-barcoded 5' primer and a J-beta primer mix. In TCRdb, the 5' RACE reads were re-called with MiXCR into one record per CDR3 protein. The data show about 570,000 distinct CDR3 sequences, with roughly 29% seen just once and about 18% held by the top ten. V lost 0 bases to trimming and J lost 5 bases, with 10 bases between them. CDR3 length: 14 amino acids. Germline CDR1 reads MNHEY; CDR2 reads SVGAGI.

The genes are TRBV6-5 and TRBJ1-1, with D maybe TRBD1 (5 bases). Input material: blood. The receptor comes from a woman aged 70 to 79 in good health. DNA of the CDR3: TGTGCCAGCAGTTACTCGTCAGGGAGGACTGAAGCTTTCTTT. As protein: CASSYSSGRTEAFF.